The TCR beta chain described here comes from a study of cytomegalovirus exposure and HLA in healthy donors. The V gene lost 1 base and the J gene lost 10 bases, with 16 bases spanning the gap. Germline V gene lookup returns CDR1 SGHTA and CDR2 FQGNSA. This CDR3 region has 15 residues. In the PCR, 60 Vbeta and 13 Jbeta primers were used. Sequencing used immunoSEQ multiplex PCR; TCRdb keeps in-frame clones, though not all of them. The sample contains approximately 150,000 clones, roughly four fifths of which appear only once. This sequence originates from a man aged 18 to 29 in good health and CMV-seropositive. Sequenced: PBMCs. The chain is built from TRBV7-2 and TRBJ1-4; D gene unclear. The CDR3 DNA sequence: TGTGCCAGCAGCTTAGGTCCTCTCAAAACTGGAAAACTGTTTTTT. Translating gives CASSLGPLKTGKLFF.